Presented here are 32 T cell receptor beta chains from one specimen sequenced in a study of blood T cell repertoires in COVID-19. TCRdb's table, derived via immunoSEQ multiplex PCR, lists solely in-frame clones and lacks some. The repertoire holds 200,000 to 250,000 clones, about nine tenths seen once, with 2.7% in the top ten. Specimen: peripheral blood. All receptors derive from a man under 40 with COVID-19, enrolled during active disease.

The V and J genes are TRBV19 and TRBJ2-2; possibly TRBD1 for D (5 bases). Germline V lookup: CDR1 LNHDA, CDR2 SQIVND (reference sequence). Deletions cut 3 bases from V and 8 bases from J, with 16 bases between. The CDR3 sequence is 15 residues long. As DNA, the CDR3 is TGTGCCAGTAGTATCGGGCAGATATGGACAGGGGAGCTGTTTTTT. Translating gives CASSIGQIWTGELFF.

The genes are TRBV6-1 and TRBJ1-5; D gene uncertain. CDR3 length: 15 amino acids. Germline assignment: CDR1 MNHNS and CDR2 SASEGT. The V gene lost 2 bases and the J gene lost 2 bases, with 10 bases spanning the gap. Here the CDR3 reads CASSERGIGNQPQHF. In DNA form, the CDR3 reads TGTGCCAGCAGTGAAAGAGGGATTGGCAATCAGCCCCAGCATTTT.

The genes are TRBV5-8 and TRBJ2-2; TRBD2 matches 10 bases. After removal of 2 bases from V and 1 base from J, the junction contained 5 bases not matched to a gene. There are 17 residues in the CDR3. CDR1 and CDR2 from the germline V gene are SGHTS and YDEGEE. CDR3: CASSFGRTSGNTGELFF. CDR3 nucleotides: TGTGCCAGCAGCTTTGGGAGGACTAGCGGGAACACCGGGGAGCTGTTTTTT. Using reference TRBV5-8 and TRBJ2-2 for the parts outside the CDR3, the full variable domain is EAGVTQSPTHLIKTRGQQATLRCSPISGHTSVYWYQQALGLGLQFLLWYDEGEERNRGNFPPRFSGRQFPNYSSELNVNALELEDSALYLCASSFGRTSGNTGELFFGEGSRLTVL.

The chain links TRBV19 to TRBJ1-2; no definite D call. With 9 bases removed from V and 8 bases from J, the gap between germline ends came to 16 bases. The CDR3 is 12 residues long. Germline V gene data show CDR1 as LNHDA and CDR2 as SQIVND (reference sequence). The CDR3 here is CASQIGDDGYTF. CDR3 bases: TGTGCCAGCCAAATCGGGGATGACGGCTACACCTTC.

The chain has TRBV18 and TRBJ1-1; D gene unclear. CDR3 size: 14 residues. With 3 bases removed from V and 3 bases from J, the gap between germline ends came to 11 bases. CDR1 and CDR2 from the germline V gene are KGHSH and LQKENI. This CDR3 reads CASSPRGQDTEAFF. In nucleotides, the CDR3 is TGTGCCAGCTCACCGCGAGGGCAAGACACTGAAGCTTTCTTT.

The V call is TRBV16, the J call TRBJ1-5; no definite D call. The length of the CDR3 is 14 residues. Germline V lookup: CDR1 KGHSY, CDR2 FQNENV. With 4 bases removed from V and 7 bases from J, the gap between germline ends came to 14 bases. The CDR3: CASSRGLPEQPQHF. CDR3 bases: TGTGCCAGCAGCCGAGGACTACCGGAGCAGCCCCAGCATTTT.

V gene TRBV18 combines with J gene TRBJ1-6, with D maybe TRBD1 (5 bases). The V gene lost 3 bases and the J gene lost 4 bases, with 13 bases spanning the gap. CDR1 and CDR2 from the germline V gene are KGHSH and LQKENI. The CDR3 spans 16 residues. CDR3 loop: CASSPGGAIYNSPLHF. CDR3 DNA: TGTGCCAGCTCACCGGGTGGGGCGATTTATAATTCACCCCTCCACTTT.

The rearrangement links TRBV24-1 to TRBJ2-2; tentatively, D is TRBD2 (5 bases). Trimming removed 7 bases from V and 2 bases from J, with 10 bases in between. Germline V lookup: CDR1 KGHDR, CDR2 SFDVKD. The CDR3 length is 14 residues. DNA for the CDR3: TGTGCCACCAGGGGAAGCGGAAACACCGGGGAGCTGTTTTTT. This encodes CATRGSGNTGELFF.

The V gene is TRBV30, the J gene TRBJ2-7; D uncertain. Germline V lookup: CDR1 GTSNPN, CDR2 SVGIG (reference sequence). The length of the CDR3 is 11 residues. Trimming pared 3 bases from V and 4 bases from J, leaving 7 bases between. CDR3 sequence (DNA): TGTGCCTGGAGGCTAGAATACGAGCAGTACTTC. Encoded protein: CAWRLEYEQYF.

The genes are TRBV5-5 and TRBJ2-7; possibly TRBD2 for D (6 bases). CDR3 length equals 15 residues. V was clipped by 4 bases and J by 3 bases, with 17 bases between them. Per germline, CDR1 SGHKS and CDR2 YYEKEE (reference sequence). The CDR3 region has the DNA TGTGCCAGCAGCCTATTAGCGGCCCCTGGCTACGAGCAGTACTTC. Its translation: CASSLLAAPGYEQYF.

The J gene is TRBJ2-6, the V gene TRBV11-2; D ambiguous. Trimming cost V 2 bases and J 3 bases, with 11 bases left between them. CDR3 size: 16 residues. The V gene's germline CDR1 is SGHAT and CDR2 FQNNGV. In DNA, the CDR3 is TGTGCCAGCAGCTTAAATTTGATAGATGGGGCCAACGTCCTGACTTTC. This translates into CASSLNLIDGANVLTF.

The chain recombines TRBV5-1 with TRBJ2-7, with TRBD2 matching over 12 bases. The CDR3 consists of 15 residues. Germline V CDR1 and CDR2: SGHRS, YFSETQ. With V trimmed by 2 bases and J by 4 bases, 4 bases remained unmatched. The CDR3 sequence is CASSLGTSGRYEQYF. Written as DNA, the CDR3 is TGCGCCAGCAGCTTAGGAACTAGCGGGAGGTACGAGCAGTACTTC.

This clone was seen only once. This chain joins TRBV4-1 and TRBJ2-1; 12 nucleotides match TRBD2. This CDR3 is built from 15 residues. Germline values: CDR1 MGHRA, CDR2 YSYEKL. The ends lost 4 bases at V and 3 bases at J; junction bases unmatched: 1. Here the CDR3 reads CASSPSGGDYNEQFF. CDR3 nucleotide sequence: TGCGCCAGCAGCCCTAGCGGGGGGGACTACAATGAGCAGTTCTTC.

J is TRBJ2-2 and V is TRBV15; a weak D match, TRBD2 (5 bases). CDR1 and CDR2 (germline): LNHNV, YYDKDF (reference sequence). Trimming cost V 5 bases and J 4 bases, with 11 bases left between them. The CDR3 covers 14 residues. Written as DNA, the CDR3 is TGTGCCACCAGCCCGGTACGGGGCACCGGGGAGCTGTTTTTT. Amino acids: CATSPVRGTGELFF.

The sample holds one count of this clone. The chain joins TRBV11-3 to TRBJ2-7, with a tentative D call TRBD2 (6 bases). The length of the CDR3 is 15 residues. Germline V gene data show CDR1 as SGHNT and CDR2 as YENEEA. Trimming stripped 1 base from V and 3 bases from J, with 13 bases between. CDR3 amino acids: CASSLGRGGNYEQYF. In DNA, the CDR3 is TGTGCCAGCAGCTTAGGGAGGGGAGGCAACTACGAGCAGTACTTC. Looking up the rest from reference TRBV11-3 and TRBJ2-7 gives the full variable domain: EAGVVQSPRYKIIEKKQPVAFWCNPISGHNTLYWYLQNLGQGPELLIRYENEEAVDDSQLPKDRFSAERLKGVDSTLKIQPAELGDSAVYLCASSLGRGGNYEQYFGPGTRLTVT.

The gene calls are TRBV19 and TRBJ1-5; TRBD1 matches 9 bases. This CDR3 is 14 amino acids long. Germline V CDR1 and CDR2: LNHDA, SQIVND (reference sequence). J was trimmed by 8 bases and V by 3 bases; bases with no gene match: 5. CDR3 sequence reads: CASSITGGIKPQHF. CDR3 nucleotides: TGTGCCAGTAGTATCACAGGGGGCATTAAGCCCCAGCATTTT.

The chain's CDR3 is CASSQERTGGEFWSPLHF. Written as DNA, the CDR3 is TGCGCCAGCAGCCAAGAAAGAACAGGGGGCGAATTTTGGTCACCCCTCCACTTT. The genes are TRBV4-1 and TRBJ1-6; 9 bases align to TRBD1. V dropped 0 bases and J dropped 10; count of bases not matched to a gene: 13. The CDR3 loop spans 18 amino acids. Germline-derived CDR1 and CDR2 are MGHRA and YSYEKL.

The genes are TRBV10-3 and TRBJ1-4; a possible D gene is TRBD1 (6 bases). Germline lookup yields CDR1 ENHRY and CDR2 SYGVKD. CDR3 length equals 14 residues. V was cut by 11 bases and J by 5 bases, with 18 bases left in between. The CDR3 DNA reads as TGTGCCTCCCAAGCGGGGGGCGGAAATGAAAAACTGTTTTTT. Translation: CASQAGGGNEKLFF.

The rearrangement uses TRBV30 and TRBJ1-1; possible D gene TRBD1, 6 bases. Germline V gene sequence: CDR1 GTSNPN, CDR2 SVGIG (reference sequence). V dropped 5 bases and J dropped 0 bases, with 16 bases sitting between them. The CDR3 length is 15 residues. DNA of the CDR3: TGTGCCTGGTTCGTCATTGGACAGTTGAACACTGAAGCTTTCTTT. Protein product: CAWFVIGQLNTEAFF.

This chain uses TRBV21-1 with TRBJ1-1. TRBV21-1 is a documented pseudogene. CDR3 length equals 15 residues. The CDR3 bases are TGTGCCAGCAGCCCGCTAGGAGCGGTGAACACTGAAGCTTTCTTT. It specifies CASSPLGAVNTEAFF.

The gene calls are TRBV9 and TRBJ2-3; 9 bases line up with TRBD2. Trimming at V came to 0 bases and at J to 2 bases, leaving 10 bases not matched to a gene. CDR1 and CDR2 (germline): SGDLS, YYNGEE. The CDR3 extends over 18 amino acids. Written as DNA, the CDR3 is TGTGCCAGCAGCGTAGAGGGCGGGAGCGGGGGGCCCACAGATACGCAGTATTTT. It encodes CASSVEGGSGGPTDTQYF.

The CDR3 bases are TGTGCTAGTGCCGGGGGACCCAACTATGGCTACACCTTC. Protein sequence: CASAGGPNYGYTF. The V gene is TRBV12-5, the J gene TRBJ1-2, with D possibly TRBD1 on 5 matching bases. Germline CDR1 reads LGHNT; CDR2 reads FRNRAP. The CDR3 extends over 13 amino acids. V was cut by 7 bases and J by 2 bases, with 11 bases left in between.

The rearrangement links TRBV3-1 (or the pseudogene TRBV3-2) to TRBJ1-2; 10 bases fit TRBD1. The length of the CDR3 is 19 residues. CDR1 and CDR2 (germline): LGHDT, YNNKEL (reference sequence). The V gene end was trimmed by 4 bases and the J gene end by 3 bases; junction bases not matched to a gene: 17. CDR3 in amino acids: CASSPNWDRGKTRHYGYTF. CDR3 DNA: TGTGCCAGCAGCCCAAATTGGGACAGGGGAAAAACCCGTCACTATGGCTACACCTTC.

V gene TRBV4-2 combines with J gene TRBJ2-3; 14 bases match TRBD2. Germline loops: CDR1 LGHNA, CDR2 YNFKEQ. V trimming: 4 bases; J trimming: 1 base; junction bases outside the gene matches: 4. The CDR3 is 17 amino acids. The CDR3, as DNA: TGTGCCAGCAGCCGGACTAGCGGGGGGCGGGGCACAGATACGCAGTATTTT. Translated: CASSRTSGGRGTDTQYF.

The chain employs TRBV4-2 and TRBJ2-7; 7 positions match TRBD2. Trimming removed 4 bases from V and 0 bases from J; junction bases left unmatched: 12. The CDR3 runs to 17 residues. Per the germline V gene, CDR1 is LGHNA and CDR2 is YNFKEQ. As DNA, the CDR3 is TGTGCCAGCAGCCGGGCGGGGGAGCGGGCCCTCTCCTACGAGCAGTACTTC. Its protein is CASSRAGERALSYEQYF.

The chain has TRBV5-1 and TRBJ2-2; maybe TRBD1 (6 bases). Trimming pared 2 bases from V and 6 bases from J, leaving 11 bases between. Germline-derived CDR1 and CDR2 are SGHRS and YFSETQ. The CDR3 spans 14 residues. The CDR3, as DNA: TGCGCCAGCAGCTTACAGGGAACGCCCGGGGAGCTGTTTTTT. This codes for CASSLQGTPGELFF.

The CDR3 spells CATSDGSQETQYF. CDR3 nucleotides: TGTGCCACCAGTGATGGCAGCCAAGAGACCCAGTACTTC. The rearrangement links TRBV24-1 to TRBJ2-5, with D uncertain. V dropped 3 bases and J dropped 1 base, with 5 bases sitting between them. The CDR3 contains 13 residues. Germline V gives CDR1 KGHDR, CDR2 SFDVKD.

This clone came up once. CDR3 DNA sequence: TGTGCCAGCAGCTCCAGACAGGGGTCCCTGCTTTATAATTCACCCCTCCACTTT. Its translation is CASSSRQGSLLYNSPLHF. The genes are TRBV11-2 and TRBJ1-6; TRBD1 matches at 8 bases. Germline CDR1 and CDR2: SGHAT and FQNNGV. The CDR3 has 18 residues. V was pared by 4 bases and J by 4 bases, with 12 bases of the junction left unmatched.

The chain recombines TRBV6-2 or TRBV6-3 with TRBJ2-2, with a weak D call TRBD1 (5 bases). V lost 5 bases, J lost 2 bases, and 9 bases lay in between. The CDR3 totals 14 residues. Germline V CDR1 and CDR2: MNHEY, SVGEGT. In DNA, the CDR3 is TGTGCCAGCAGTAGCCAGGGCAACACCGGGGAGCTGTTTTTT. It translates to CASSSQGNTGELFF.

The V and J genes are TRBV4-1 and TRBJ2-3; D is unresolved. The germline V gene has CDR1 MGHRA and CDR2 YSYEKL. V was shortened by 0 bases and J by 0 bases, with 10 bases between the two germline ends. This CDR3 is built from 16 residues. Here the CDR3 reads CASSQETRPSTDTQYF. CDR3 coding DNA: TGCGCCAGCAGCCAAGAGACGCGGCCTAGCACAGATACGCAGTATTTT.

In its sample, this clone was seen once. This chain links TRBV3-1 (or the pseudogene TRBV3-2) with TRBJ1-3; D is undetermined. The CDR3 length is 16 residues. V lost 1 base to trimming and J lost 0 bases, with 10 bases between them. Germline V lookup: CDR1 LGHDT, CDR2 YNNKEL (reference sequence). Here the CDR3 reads CASSQGLQSSGNTIYF. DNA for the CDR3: TGTGCCAGCAGCCAAGGGTTACAGAGCTCTGGAAACACCATATATTTT.

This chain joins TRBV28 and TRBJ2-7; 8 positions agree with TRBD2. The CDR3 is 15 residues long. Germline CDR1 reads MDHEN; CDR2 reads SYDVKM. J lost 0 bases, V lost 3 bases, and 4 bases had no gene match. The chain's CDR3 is CASSFTGGGSYEQYF. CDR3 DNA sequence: TGTGCCAGCAGTTTCACCGGGGGGGGCTCCTACGAGCAGTACTTC.